This TCR beta chain was profiled in a study of CD8+ T cells in alopecia areata (dated by TCRdb to 2017 to 2018). Broadly, across the study: The treated patients took part in an open-label pilot trial in which moderate-to-severe alopecia areata was treated with oral tofacitinib at 5 to 10 mg twice daily. The study used high-throughput TCRbeta sequencing to examine T cell clonal expansion in alopecia areata, in both the C3H/HeJ mouse model and human patients. RNA was extracted with the PAXgene miRNA kit for fixed scalp, the miRNeasy kit for PBMCs, and the RNeasy kit for mouse skin. Biopsies were taken from tofacitinib-treated patients at baseline and again at 4 and 24 weeks into treatment, and several of those patients also had a later scalp biopsy. Tofacitinib was given for 6 to 18 months, followed by 6 months of follow-up off drug to assess delayed response and recurrence. Disease severity in treated patients was measured with the SALT score, which quantifies the percentage of affected scalp surface area. TCRbeta CDR3 regions were amplified by immunoSEQ multiplex PCR with 35 Vbeta forward and 13 Jbeta reverse primers. Scalp clonality was compared across normal scalp (n=4), patchy alopecia areata scalp (n=8), and alopecia totalis/universalis scalp (n=8). On the human side, TCRbeta sequencing was run on scalp tissue and on sorted CD4+ and CD8+ peripheral blood T cells from healthy controls and from alopecia areata patients with either patchy or totalis/universalis disease. The paper's findings and limits, for the study overall: Scalp TCR repertoire analysis is complicated because resident alphabeta T cells in normal human skin are also sequenced, whereas mouse skin is dominated by gammadelta T cells. Compared with normal scalp, lesional scalp had higher clonality and more expanded CD8+ clones, particularly in alopecia totalis/universalis, a pattern that suggests antigenic drive. Scalp clonality and the number of expanded CD8+ clones among the top 100 scalp clones were significantly decreased by tofacitinib. Many expanded lesional clones persisted in scalp and blood during tofacitinib treatment, which may partly explain relapse after stopping treatment. Shared TCR sequences between patients were less evident than in mice, which may be partly attributable to HLA diversity in the patient population. Because the treated cohort was small and included a single nonresponder, larger studies are needed to assess links between baseline CD8+ expansion and response.

For this clone: The specificity of this receptor is unknown. Base qualities are not provided; no much larger clone lies one nucleotide away.

Libraries were constructed by the immunoSEQ multiplex PCR assay. RNA was extracted from all samples and reverse transcribed into cDNA, which served as template for TCR sequencing. First-strand cDNA was synthesized with SuperScript III using a 2:1 mix of oligo-dT and random hexamers. A synthetic immune receptor repertoire was used to measure amplification bias, and any remaining bias was corrected computationally. Per the original workflow: Raw reads were preprocessed to remove errors, and CDR3 was defined by IMGT conventions from the conserved cysteine to phenylalanine. Clonality was calculated as 1 minus Shannon entropy normalized by log2 of the number of productive unique TCRs. Whether scalp clones were CD4 or CD8 was inferred by matching scalp TCRbeta sequences against CD4 and CD8 repertoires sorted from blood. In TCRdb, the immuneACCESS table is reduced to in-frame sequences with V and J assigned. These tables do not hold every clone; where another copy was compared, an unresolved V gene accounts for under half, and the others remain unexplained. The D gene and trimming were derived from the DNA, and the V and J assignments and clone size from that table. Here the sample has around 140,000 clones; 45% to 65% occur a single time. The ten largest clones represent approximately 15% of the sample.

This specimen's time point label, per the study, means: four to five weeks on oral tofacitinib. Per the publication, the treatment or condition label means: oral pan-JAK inhibitor, 5-10 mg twice daily. Lesional scalp punch biopsies and peripheral blood were collected from alopecia areata patients. PBMCs were isolated by density centrifugation and stained for CD3, CD4 and CD8, and CD4+ and CD8+ T cells were sorted on a FACSAria. From its cysteine to its phenylalanine, the CDR3 spans 15 amino acids. Just the 45-base CDR3 DNA is kept, in frame starting at base 1. The germline V gene gives CDR1 as SQVTM and CDR2 as ANQGSEA. Trimming takes 3 bases off V and 7 bases off J; junction bases not matched to a gene: 13.

This specimen consisted of CD8+ T cells sorted from blood, obtained at week 4, from a patient treated with tofacitinib. The rearranged segments are TRBV29-1 and TRBJ1-2; 8 central bases correspond to TRBD1. The receptor was isolated from a human donor with alopecia areata. The CDR3 protein sequence reads: CSVEGQAILEGGYTF. In nucleotides, the sequence is TGCAGCGTTGAGGGACAGGCGATACTTGAGGGTGGCTACACCTTC.